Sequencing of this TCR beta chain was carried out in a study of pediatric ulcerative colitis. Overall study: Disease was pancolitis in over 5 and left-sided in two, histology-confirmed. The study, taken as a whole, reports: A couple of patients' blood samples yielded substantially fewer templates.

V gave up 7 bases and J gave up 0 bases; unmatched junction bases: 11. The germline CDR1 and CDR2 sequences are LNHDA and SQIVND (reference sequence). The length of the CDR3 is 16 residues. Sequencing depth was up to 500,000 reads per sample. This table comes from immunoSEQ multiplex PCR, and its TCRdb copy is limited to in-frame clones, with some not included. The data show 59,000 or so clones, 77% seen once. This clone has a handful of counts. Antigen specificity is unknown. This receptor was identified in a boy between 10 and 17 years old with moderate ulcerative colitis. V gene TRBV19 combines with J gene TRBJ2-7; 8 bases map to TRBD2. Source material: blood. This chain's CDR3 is CASKYLAGSSSYEQYF. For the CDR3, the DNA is TGTGCCAGTAAATATCTAGCGGGTTCAAGCTCCTACGAGCAGTACTTC.